The clone carrying this T cell receptor (beta chain) was counted between two and nine times. The data belong to a study of yellow fever vaccine responses in identical twins. V lost 4 bases, J lost 1 base, and 10 bases lay in between. Germline V gene lookup returns CDR1 MNHEY and CDR2 SMNVEV (reference sequence). This CDR3 has 14 residues. TCRdb used MiXCR to reprocess the RT-PCR reads, holding one entry per CDR3 protein. The sample has about 6,000 distinct CDR3 sequences; approximately 80% are singletons. The V gene is TRBV27, the J gene TRBJ1-1; D might be TRBD1 (5 bases). The starting material was T cells from blood (PBMCs), unsorted or a sorted subset (not recorded which), obtained before or after yellow fever vaccination (not recorded which). This receptor was taken from a woman aged 18-29 years who received the yellow fever vaccine. The CDR3 is CASSSRVPNTEAFF. DNA for the CDR3: TGTGCCAGCAGTTCCAGGGTTCCGAACACTGAAGCTTTCTTT.